Shown below are 27 T cell receptor beta chains from a single sample sequenced in a study of beta chain features in type 1 diabetes. The authors reverse transcribed all of the isolated RNA, so sequencing captured expressed TCRB transcripts. Sequenced by immunoSEQ multiplex PCR; TCRdb stores in-frame clones only, minus some. The sample gives 620,000 or so clones, around 16% of which show up once; approximately 0.087% is in the top ten. Sequenced sample: naive CD4+ T cells from blood. These TCRs come from a man between 18 and 29 years old in good health.

Only a few counts were recorded for this clone. This chain uses TRBV28 with TRBJ2-5, with 8 bases aligning to TRBD2. This CDR3 spans 15 amino acids. CDR1 is MDHEN, CDR2 SYDVKM, per germline. Germline trimming cut 5 bases from V and 3 bases from J; bases unmatched to any gene: 8. In DNA, the CDR3 is TGTGCCAGCAGTCTCATAGCGGGGCTGAAAGAGACCCAGTACTTC. This gives the protein CASSLIAGLKETQYF. The variable domain in full, completed from reference TRBV28 and TRBJ2-5, reads DVKVTQSSRYLVKRTGEKVFLECVQDMDHENMFWYRQDPGLGLRLIYFSYDVKMKEKGDIPEGYSVSREKKERFSLILESASTNQTSMYLCASSLIAGLKETQYFGPGTRLLVL.

This clone was found a few times. The chain recombines TRBV10-3 with TRBJ1-1; D uncertain. The V gene's germline CDR1 is ENHRY and CDR2 SYGVKD. This CDR3 region has 13 residues. Trimming took 6 bases from V and 7 from J, leaving 15 bases between them. CDR3 sequence (DNA): TGTGCCATCAGCCTCCCGGGCAGGTTTGAAGCTTTCTTT. Translating gives CAISLPGRFEAFF.

This chain links TRBV7-8 with TRBJ2-7; TRBD1 or TRBD2 may be the D gene (5 bases each). CDR3 length: 15 residues. V was pared by 1 base and J by 3 bases, with 13 bases between. Germline V gene lookup returns CDR1 SGHVS and CDR2 FQNEAQ. CDR3: CASSLVLAGSYEQYF. Written as DNA, the CDR3 is TGTGCCAGCAGCTTAGTGTTGGCAGGGAGCTACGAGCAGTACTTC.

This clone has just a few counts. The chain couples TRBV28 to TRBJ2-3, with 8 bases identical to TRBD2. The CDR3 is 16 residues long. J lost 0 bases, V lost 3 bases, and 5 bases had no gene match. Germline CDR1 and CDR2: MDHEN and SYDVKM. The CDR3: CASSFAGGPSTDTQYF. CDR3 DNA: TGTGCCAGCAGTTTCGCGGGGGGCCCTAGCACAGATACGCAGTATTTT. The whole variable domain, remainder taken from reference TRBV28 and TRBJ2-3, is DVKVTQSSRYLVKRTGEKVFLECVQDMDHENMFWYRQDPGLGLRLIYFSYDVKMKEKGDIPEGYSVSREKKERFSLILESASTNQTSMYLCASSFAGGPSTDTQYFGPGTRLTVL.

This clone was counted between two and nine times. The DNA for the CDR3 is TGTGCCACCAGACGGCAAGAGACCCAGTACTTC. Its translation: CATRRQETQYF. The chain couples TRBV15 to TRBJ2-5; no reliable D call. Germline CDR1 is LNHNV and CDR2 is YYDKDF (reference sequence). Trimming removed 6 bases from V and 2 bases from J, with 4 bases in between. The CDR3 loop spans 11 amino acids.

The chain combines TRBV6-1 with TRBJ2-7, with D perhaps TRBD1 (6 bases). V lost 3 bases to trimming and J lost 6 bases, with 12 bases between them. CDR1 MNHNS and CDR2 SASEGT come from the germline V gene. The CDR3 runs 13 residues. CDR3 DNA: TGTGCCAGCAGTGATTCCCCAGGGGTCGAGCAGTACTTC. This gives the protein CASSDSPGVEQYF.

Comment on this clone: The sample holds other DNA sequences that translate to the same CDR3. V usage is TRBV20-1 and J usage is TRBJ2-7; no reliable D call. Trimming pared 0 bases from V and 3 bases from J, leaving 3 bases between. This CDR3 region has 11 residues. Per the germline V gene, CDR1 is DFQATT and CDR2 is SNEGSKA (reference sequence). The CDR3 loop is CSAREHYEQYF. As DNA, the CDR3 is TGCAGTGCTAGAGAGCACTACGAGCAGTACTTC.

This chain joins TRBV5-1 and TRBJ2-1; 10 bases align to TRBD1. Germline V CDR1 and CDR2: SGHRS, YFSETQ. Losses at the gene ends were 7 bases for V and 5 bases for J; bases not matched to a gene: 21. The CDR3 length is 19 residues. The CDR3 sequence is CASAGQGSSLTRSDNEQFF. As DNA, the CDR3 is TGCGCCAGCGCGGGACAGGGGTCTTCCCTTACCCGAAGTGACAATGAGCAGTTCTTC.

The table lists this clone with a count of one. The chain employs TRBV15 and TRBJ2-5, with TRBD1 identical over 8 bases. Germline CDR1 LNHNV, CDR2 YYDKDF (reference sequence). The CDR3 consists of 15 residues. The ends lost 0 bases at V and 4 bases at J; junction bases unmatched: 4. The CDR3 here is CATSRDPTGAETQYF. Here the CDR3 DNA reads TGTGCCACCAGCAGAGACCCGACAGGGGCAGAGACCCAGTACTTC.

There are a few counts of this clone. The J gene is TRBJ1-2, the V gene TRBV5-1; 9 positions agree with TRBD1. There are 15 residues in the CDR3. Germline assignment: CDR1 SGHRS and CDR2 YFSETQ. V lost 4 bases and J lost 4; bases outside the gene matches: 8. CDR3 sequence: CASSLGQGRGYGYTF. In DNA form, the CDR3 reads TGCGCCAGCAGCCTGGGACAGGGCCGCGGCTATGGCTACACCTTC.

The V and J genes are TRBV4-3 and TRBJ1-6, with no clear D. The CDR3 consists of 15 residues. The V end lost 0 bases, the J end lost 9 bases, and 12 bases lay between the germline ends. Germline CDR1 is LGHNA and CDR2 is YSLEER. CDR3 coding DNA: TGCGCCAGCAGCCAAGATAATGGAAGGGCTTCACCCCTCCACTTT. Residues: CASSQDNGRASPLHF.

This chain joins TRBV5-6 and TRBJ2-2; 7 bases map to TRBD2. The V gene end was trimmed by 5 bases and the J gene end by 0 bases; junction bases not matched to a gene: 7. CDR3 size: 16 residues. CDR1 and CDR2 from the germline V gene are SGHDT and YYEEEE. CDR3 in amino acids: CASRTGGPSNTGELFF. For the CDR3, the DNA is TGTGCCAGCAGAACGGGGGGACCTTCGAACACCGGGGAGCTGTTTTTT.

There are a few counts of this clone. The rearrangement joins TRBV7-9 to TRBJ1-2, with D uncertain. CDR1 is SEHNR and CDR2 is FQNEAQ in the germline V gene (reference sequence). The CDR3 covers 16 residues. The V gene lost 5 bases and the J gene lost 1 base, with 17 bases spanning the gap. CDR3: CASSGLGRRYNYGYTF. DNA for the CDR3: TGTGCCAGCAGCGGGTTAGGGCGGCGATATAACTATGGCTACACCTTC.

This clone has more than one count but fewer than ten. The gene calls are TRBV21-1 and TRBJ2-3; the table's TRBD2 call for D was not verified on the DNA. TRBV21-1 corresponds to a pseudogene. The CDR3 runs 13 residues. The CDR3 is CASTKSGGPTQYF. CDR3 DNA: TGTGCCAGCACCAAAAGCGGGGGCCCTACGCAGTATTTT.

This clone has only a few counts. V usage is TRBV4-2 and J usage is TRBJ2-5, with D perhaps matching TRBD2 (5 bases). Germline lookup yields CDR1 LGHNA and CDR2 YNFKEQ. V lost 0 bases to trimming and J lost 5 bases, with 10 bases between them. This CDR3 spans 14 amino acids. DNA of the CDR3: TGTGCCAGCAGCCAAGATCCTAGCTCGGAGACCCAGTACTTC. Protein: CASSQDPSSETQYF.

In its sample, this clone was seen a few times. This chain links TRBV27 with TRBJ2-1; the D is unclear. This CDR3 comprises 14 residues. Germline CDR1 MNHEY, CDR2 SMNVEV (reference sequence). V shed 4 bases and J shed 3 bases, with 10 bases lying between them. CDR3 loop: CASSSRPVYNEQFF. The CDR3 region has the DNA TGTGCCAGCAGTTCCCGACCAGTCTACAATGAGCAGTTCTTC.

V gene TRBV10-3 combines with J gene TRBJ2-7, with TRBD2 matching over 8 bases. CDR3 length: 14 residues. The germline gives CDR1 ENHRY, CDR2 SYGVKD. J lost 2 bases, V lost 6 bases, and 6 bases had no gene match. CDR3 sequence: CAIRSAGAAYEQYF. CDR3 nucleotides: TGTGCCATCAGATCAGCGGGGGCCGCCTACGAGCAGTACTTC.

The V call is TRBV7-6, the J call TRBJ1-1; D remains ambiguous. The CDR3 loop spans 15 amino acids. The V end was cut by 5 bases, the J end by 5 bases, with 18 bases between. Germline CDR1 is SGHVS and CDR2 is FNYEAQ. The CDR3 sequence: CASSPFGPGKTEAFF. DNA of the CDR3: TGTGCCAGCAGCCCATTCGGTCCCGGGAAGACTGAAGCTTTCTTT.

This clone has only a few counts. J is TRBJ1-3 and V is TRBV9; D gene ambiguous. Trimming left V 1 base short and J 0 bases short, with 11 bases between. The CDR3 has 16 amino acids. Germline CDR1 SGDLS, CDR2 YYNGEE. The CDR3 spells CASSVSQPTSGNTIYF. The CDR3 DNA reads TGTGCCAGCAGCGTATCTCAGCCGACCTCTGGAAACACCATATATTTT.

This clone turned up a few times. CDR3 protein: CASSLPSGLSYEQYF. The CDR3, as DNA: TGCGCCAGCAGCTTGCCTAGCGGCCTGAGCTACGAGCAGTACTTC. V is TRBV5-1 and J is TRBJ2-7; TRBD2 aligns across 7 bases. The CDR3 has 15 amino acids. V was pared by 1 base and J by 3 bases, with 7 bases of the junction left unmatched. The germline V gene has CDR1 SGHRS and CDR2 YFSETQ.

This chain joins TRBV5-6 and TRBJ1-2; D is unresolved. Germline assignment: CDR1 SGHDT and CDR2 YYEEEE. This CDR3 has 11 residues. Trimming took off 0 bases at V and 6 bases at J, with 3 bases between the two ends. CDR3 loop: CASSLVHGYTF. The CDR3 DNA follows: TGTGCCAGCAGCTTGGTACATGGCTACACCTTC.

This clone was detected only a few times. This sequence joins TRBV7-9 and TRBJ1-5; no clear D. Between the trimmed V and J ends, which lost 0 bases and 5 bases, there was a span of 11 bases. CDR3 length: 15 amino acids. Germline V lookup: CDR1 SEHNR, CDR2 FQNEAQ (reference sequence). In DNA form, the CDR3 reads TGTGCCAGCAGCTTAGCTGGGCAGAGAGATCAGCCCCAGCATTTT. It specifies CASSLAGQRDQPQHF.

This clone was observed a handful of times. V and J are TRBV2 and TRBJ2-3; tentative D call: TRBD2 (6 bases). The CDR3 loop spans 17 amino acids. CDR1 SNHLY and CDR2 FYNNEI come from the germline V gene. V lost 7 bases, J lost 2 bases, and 22 bases lay in between. The CDR3 reads CASIVRGRRGFTDTQYF. CDR3 coding DNA: TGTGCCAGCATTGTAAGGGGCCGACGGGGGTTCACAGATACGCAGTATTTT.

The chain uses TRBV7-2 and TRBJ2-3; no clear D gene. Trimming pared 5 bases from V and 8 bases from J, leaving 14 bases between. The germline V gene encodes CDR1 SGHTA and CDR2 FQGNSA. The CDR3 is 13 amino acids. The CDR3 DNA sequence: TGTGCCAGCAGCGTAAACAGTGGAACTACGCAGTATTTT. Translated: CASSVNSGTTQYF.

This clone occurred many times. Mismatch with germline at one junction end may stem from a read error. This chain links TRBV14 with TRBJ2-1; D is undetermined. Germline CDR1 reads SGHDN; CDR2 reads FVKESK. This CDR3 is built from 14 residues. The CDR3 bases are TGTGCCAGCAGCCAAGATGTGCACGGCACTAAGGCCCTCTTC. Translated: CASSQDVHGTKALF.

The rearrangement links TRBV11-2 to TRBJ2-2, with 7 bases identical to TRBD2. Unmatched junction bases numbered 10, after V lost 6 bases and J lost 6 bases. This CDR3 is 15 amino acids long. CDR1 SGHAT and CDR2 FQNNGV come from the germline V gene. The CDR3 is CASRLPGRASGELFF. The CDR3 DNA reads TGTGCCAGCAGACTTCCGGGGAGGGCATCCGGGGAGCTGTTTTTT.

This clone was seen more than once but under ten times. The rearrangement links TRBV9 to TRBJ1-4; a possible D gene is TRBD1 (5 bases). The tail of the sequence fits TRBJ2-2 better, so the J call may be wrong. The CDR3 is made up of 12 amino acids. Germline CDR1 reads SGDLS; CDR2 reads YYNGEE. The CDR3 coding sequence is TGTGCCAGCAGCGGAGACGGACAGGAGCTGTTTTTT. Amino acids: CASSGDGQELFF.